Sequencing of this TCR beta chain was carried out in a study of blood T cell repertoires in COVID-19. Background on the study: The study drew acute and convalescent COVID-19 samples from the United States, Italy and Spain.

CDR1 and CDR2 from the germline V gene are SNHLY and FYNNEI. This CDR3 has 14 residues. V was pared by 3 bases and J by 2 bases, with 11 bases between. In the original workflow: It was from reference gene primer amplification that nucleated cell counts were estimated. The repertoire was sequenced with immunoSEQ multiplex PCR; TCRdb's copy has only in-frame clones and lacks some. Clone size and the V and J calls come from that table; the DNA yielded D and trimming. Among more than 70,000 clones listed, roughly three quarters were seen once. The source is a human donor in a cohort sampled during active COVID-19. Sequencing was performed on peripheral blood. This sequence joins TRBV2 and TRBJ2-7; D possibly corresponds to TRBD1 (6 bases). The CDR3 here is CASSDATGPYEQYF. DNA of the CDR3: TGTGCCAGCAGTGACGCGACAGGCCCCTACGAGCAGTACTTC. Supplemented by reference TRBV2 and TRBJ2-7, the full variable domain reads EPEVTQTPSHQVTQMGQEVILRCVPISNHLYFYWYRQILGQKVEFLVSFYNNEISEKSEIFDDQFSVERPDGSNFTLKIRSTKLEDSAMYFCASSDATGPYEQYFGPGTRLTVT.